This T cell receptor beta chain was documented in a study of T cells in localized non-small cell lung cancer. Sequencing used immunoSEQ multiplex PCR; TCRdb keeps in-frame clones, though not all of them. Among roughly 30,000 clones, around nine tenths were seen once, and the ten largest hold under 5.5%. Study results and caveats: A single tumor region was sequenced, leaving heterogeneity possible. Adjacent lung had a median around 50 of the 100 largest tumor clones. A raised T cell density in blood coincided with lengthier overall survival. Compared with tumor, uninvolved adjacent lung displayed greater T cell clonality, ranking highest overall.

The germline V gene has CDR1 SGHRS and CDR2 YFSETQ. Between the trimmed V and J ends, which lost 1 base and 0 bases, there was a span of 10 bases. The CDR3 length is 15 residues. Worth noting for this clone: Its specificity is unknown.

The chain couples TRBV5-1 to TRBJ1-1; D is unresolved. The source of this sequence is a woman between 40 and 69 years old with stage I lung adenocarcinoma. Sample: peripheral blood, taken before any cancer treatment. CDR3 sequence: CASSLPPGMNTEAFF. The CDR3 region has the DNA TGCGCCAGCAGCTTGCCCCCGGGGATGAACACTGAAGCTTTCTTT.